This section outlines one TCR beta chain sequence together with its context. Time point defined: recipient sample about 28 days before transplant, after cytoreduction. Profiling relied on immunoSEQ multiplex PCR, and the TCRdb table lists in-frame clones only, not all of them. The data show 13,000 or so clones, 75% to 90% seen once. The source of the sample is a study of T cell clonotyping in hematopoietic cell transplantation. The CDR3 is made up of 14 amino acids. V was cut by 4 bases and J by 0 bases, with 11 bases left in between. The germline V gene encodes CDR1 SGDLS and CDR2 YYNGEE. This sequence was found in a man aged 60-69 years with acute myeloid leukemia. Some clones in this sample may be carry-over from other donors' samples. The source material was peripheral blood mononuclear cells, sampled before stem cell transplant. The chain recombines TRBV9 with TRBJ2-7; D unresolved. In DNA, the CDR3 is TGTGCCAGCAGCCTTCGGCACAGCTCCTACGAGCAGTACTTC. Protein: CASSLRHSSYEQYF.